The 12 T cell receptor beta chains below come from one sample, sequenced in a study of cytomegalovirus exposure and HLA in healthy donors. PCR was performed using 60 Vbeta and 13 Jbeta primers. Assay used: immunoSEQ multiplex PCR; TCRdb lists only in-frame clones, some missing. The sample gives some 130,000 clones, about 66% of which show up once; roughly 1.7% is in the top ten. The sample consisted of PBMCs. All receptors derive from a human donor in good health.

This clone was detected only a few times. The chain carries TRBV28 and TRBJ1-2; no clear D gene. Per germline, CDR1 MDHEN and CDR2 SYDVKM. This CDR3 region has 13 residues. V dropped 3 bases and J dropped 4 bases, with 9 bases sitting between them. CDR3 DNA: TGTGCCAGCAGTTTTTCCAGGATCTATGGCTACACCTTC. This gives the protein CASSFSRIYGYTF.

This clone has only a few counts. The genes are TRBV10-1 and TRBJ2-7; D possibly corresponds to TRBD2 (5 bases). V lost 0 bases and J lost 5, with 11 bases in between. Germline CDR1 reads WNHNN; CDR2 reads SYGVQD (reference sequence). This CDR3 has 14 residues. The CDR3 reads CASSESGSGDEQYF. The CDR3 DNA reads as TGCGCCAGCAGTGAGTCGGGGAGTGGCGACGAGCAGTACTTC.

The chain employs TRBV5-4 and TRBJ1-2; 8 positions match TRBD1. Unmatched junction bases numbered 3, after V lost 1 base and J lost 4 bases. This CDR3 has 14 amino acids. Germline lookup yields CDR1 SGHNT and CDR2 YYREEE (reference sequence). The CDR3 DNA reads TGTGCCAGCAGCTTGATGGACAGGGTCTATGGCTACACCTTC. This gives the protein CASSLMDRVYGYTF. Drawing the rest from reference TRBV5-4 and TRBJ1-2, the complete variable domain is ETGVTQSPTHLIKTRGQQVTLRCSSQSGHNTVSWYQQALGQGPQFIFQYYREEENGRGNFPPRFSGLQFPNYSSELNVNALELDDSALYLCASSLMDRVYGYTFGSGTRLTVV.

V usage is TRBV6-5 and J usage is TRBJ2-1; 7 bases align to TRBD1. The J segment lost 2 bases and the V segment lost 6 bases, leaving 7 bases of the junction unmatched. Germline V gives CDR1 MNHEY, CDR2 SVGAGI. The CDR3 has 15 residues. The CDR3 here is CASRARDRAYNEQFF. CDR3 DNA sequence: TGTGCCAGCAGGGCCCGGGACAGAGCCTACAATGAGCAGTTCTTC.

The chain recombines TRBV4-2 with TRBJ2-1, with TRBD2 identical over 10 bases. CDR1 LGHNA and CDR2 YNFKEQ come from the germline V gene. V gave up 0 bases and J gave up 6 bases; unmatched junction bases: 8. The CDR3 has 17 residues. CDR3 in amino acids: CASSQDWASGSGNEQFF. CDR3 DNA: TGTGCCAGCAGCCAAGATTGGGCTAGCGGGAGCGGCAATGAGCAGTTCTTC.

Comment on this clone: The same CDR3 also results from other DNA sequences found in this sample. J is TRBJ2-7 and V is TRBV2; D possibly corresponds to TRBD2 (5 bases). Trimming removed 8 bases at V and 3 bases at J, with 8 bases between. The CDR3 covers 11 residues. Germline assignment: CDR1 SNHLY and CDR2 FYNNEI. CDR3 amino acids: CASGLVYEQYF. The CDR3 DNA is TGTGCCAGCGGACTTGTCTACGAGCAGTACTTC.

The chain employs TRBV7-9 and TRBJ1-5, with TRBD1 matching over 7 bases. Germline CDR1 and CDR2: SEHNR and FQNEAQ (reference sequence). This CDR3 has 12 residues. The V gene end was trimmed by 2 bases and the J gene end by 12 bases; junction bases not matched to a gene: 4. The CDR3 loop reads CASSLMTGHQHF. CDR3 nucleotides: TGTGCCAGCAGCTTAATGACAGGGCACCAGCATTTT.

The gene calls are TRBV11-3 and TRBJ2-1; 13 bases agree with TRBD2. Germline-derived CDR1 and CDR2 are SGHNT and YENEEA. The CDR3 spans 16 residues. J was trimmed by 6 bases and V by 6 bases; bases with no gene match: 8. The CDR3 coding sequence is TGTGCCAGCAGTCAACTAGCGGGAGGGCAGGGCAATGAGCAGTTCTTC. Its protein product is CASSQLAGGQGNEQFF.

This clone occurred a few times. This chain links TRBV2 with TRBJ2-1, with 8 bases matching TRBD1. With 4 bases clipped from V and 5 bases from J, the junction kept 4 bases outside the gene matches. There are 14 residues in the CDR3. Germline loops: CDR1 SNHLY, CDR2 FYNNEI. As DNA, the CDR3 is TGTGCCAGCAGTGTCCAGGGGGCCGACAATGAGCAGTTCTTC. As protein: CASSVQGADNEQFF.

Worth noting for this clone: Other nucleotide sequences in the sample specify the same CDR3. The genes are TRBV18 and TRBJ2-7; TRBD1 matches at 9 bases. There are 15 residues in the CDR3. V lost 0 bases to trimming and J lost 1 base; unmatched junction nucleotides: 1. Germline V gene data show CDR1 as KGHSH and CDR2 as LQKENI. The CDR3 DNA follows: TGTGCCAGCTCACCACCTGGGACAGGGTCCTACGAGCAGTACTTC. It codes for CASSPPGTGSYEQYF. The variable domain in full, completed from reference TRBV18 and TRBJ2-7, reads NAGVMQNPRHLVRRRGQEARLRCSPMKGHSHVYWYRQLPEEGLKFMVYLQKENIIDESGMPKERFSAEFPKEGPSILRIQQVVRGDSAAYFCASSPPGTGSYEQYFGPGTRLTVT.

This clone has more than one count but fewer than ten. This chain links TRBV29-1 with TRBJ2-1; tentatively, D is TRBD2 (6 bases). Trimming cost V 3 bases and J 0 bases, with 9 bases left between them. This CDR3 has 14 residues. Germline values: CDR1 SQVTM, CDR2 ANQGSEA. The CDR3 spells CSVETSSSYNEQFF. The CDR3 DNA follows: TGCAGCGTTGAGACTAGTAGCTCCTACAATGAGCAGTTCTTC.

The chain employs TRBV18 and TRBJ2-7; TRBD2 is a possible D gene (5 bases). This CDR3 has 13 residues. Trimming cost V 6 bases and J 5 bases, with 14 bases left between them. Per the germline V gene, CDR1 is KGHSH and CDR2 is LQKENI. In DNA, the CDR3 is TGTGCCAGCTCGGAGAGAGGGCGAGACGAGCAGTACTTC. It codes for CASSERGRDEQYF.